Listed here is a single T cell receptor beta chain. With random hexamers, reverse transcription was performed on about 0.5 to 1 ug of RNA. immunoSEQ multiplex PCR amplified TCR beta CDR3 across 54 Vbeta, 13 Jbeta. In TCRdb, the immunoSEQ multiplex PCR reads were re-called with MiXCR into one record per CDR3 protein. This table holds roughly 200,000 distinct CDR3 sequences, approximately 94% found once. The data originate from a study of CD8 T cells in Susac syndrome. V gave up 3 bases and J gave up 4 bases; unmatched junction bases: 5. Germline loops: CDR1 SGDLS, CDR2 YYNGEE. The CDR3 sequence is 15 residues long. Sequencing of TCR beta was carried out in blood CD8+ and CD4+ T cells. While serving as controls, healthy donors were matched for age and sex. TEMRA cells were FACS-enriched, and CD8+ and CD4+ T cells were isolated negatively.

The TCR originated in a human donor in good health. V usage is TRBV9 and J usage is TRBJ2-5; 11 bases line up with TRBD2. Source material: CD4+ T cells from PBMCs. Here the CDR3 DNA reads TGTGCCAGCAGCGCGCCTAGCGGGAGGTCAGAGACCCAGTACTTC. It specifies CASSAPSGRSETQYF.